This T cell receptor beta chain was profiled in a study of blood T cell repertoires in COVID-19. Study at large: From the United States, Italy and Spain came samples of acute and convalescent COVID-19. PBMCs, B-cell-depleted T cells, or T cells were the source of the cDNA or gDNA that made up the material.

The CDR3 is made up of 13 amino acids. Germline V CDR1 and CDR2: LGHDT, YNNKEL (reference sequence). Original processing notes: Estimated nucleated cell counts came from reference gene primer amplification. Sequenced by immunoSEQ multiplex PCR; TCRdb stores in-frame clones only, minus some. That table supplies the V and J calls and clone size; D and trimming were determined from the DNA. The repertoire consists of 90,000 to 120,000 clones, with around 82% occurring once and the leading ten covering less than 5%. Sequences were obtained from peripheral blood. The chain combines TRBV3-1 (or the pseudogene TRBV3-2) with TRBJ2-7, with D unresolved. This clonotype was sampled from a human donor in a cohort sampled during active COVID-19. Here the CDR3 DNA reads TGTGCCAGCAGCCATAGTAACTCCCACGAGCAGTACGTC. Translated: CASSHSNSHEQYV.